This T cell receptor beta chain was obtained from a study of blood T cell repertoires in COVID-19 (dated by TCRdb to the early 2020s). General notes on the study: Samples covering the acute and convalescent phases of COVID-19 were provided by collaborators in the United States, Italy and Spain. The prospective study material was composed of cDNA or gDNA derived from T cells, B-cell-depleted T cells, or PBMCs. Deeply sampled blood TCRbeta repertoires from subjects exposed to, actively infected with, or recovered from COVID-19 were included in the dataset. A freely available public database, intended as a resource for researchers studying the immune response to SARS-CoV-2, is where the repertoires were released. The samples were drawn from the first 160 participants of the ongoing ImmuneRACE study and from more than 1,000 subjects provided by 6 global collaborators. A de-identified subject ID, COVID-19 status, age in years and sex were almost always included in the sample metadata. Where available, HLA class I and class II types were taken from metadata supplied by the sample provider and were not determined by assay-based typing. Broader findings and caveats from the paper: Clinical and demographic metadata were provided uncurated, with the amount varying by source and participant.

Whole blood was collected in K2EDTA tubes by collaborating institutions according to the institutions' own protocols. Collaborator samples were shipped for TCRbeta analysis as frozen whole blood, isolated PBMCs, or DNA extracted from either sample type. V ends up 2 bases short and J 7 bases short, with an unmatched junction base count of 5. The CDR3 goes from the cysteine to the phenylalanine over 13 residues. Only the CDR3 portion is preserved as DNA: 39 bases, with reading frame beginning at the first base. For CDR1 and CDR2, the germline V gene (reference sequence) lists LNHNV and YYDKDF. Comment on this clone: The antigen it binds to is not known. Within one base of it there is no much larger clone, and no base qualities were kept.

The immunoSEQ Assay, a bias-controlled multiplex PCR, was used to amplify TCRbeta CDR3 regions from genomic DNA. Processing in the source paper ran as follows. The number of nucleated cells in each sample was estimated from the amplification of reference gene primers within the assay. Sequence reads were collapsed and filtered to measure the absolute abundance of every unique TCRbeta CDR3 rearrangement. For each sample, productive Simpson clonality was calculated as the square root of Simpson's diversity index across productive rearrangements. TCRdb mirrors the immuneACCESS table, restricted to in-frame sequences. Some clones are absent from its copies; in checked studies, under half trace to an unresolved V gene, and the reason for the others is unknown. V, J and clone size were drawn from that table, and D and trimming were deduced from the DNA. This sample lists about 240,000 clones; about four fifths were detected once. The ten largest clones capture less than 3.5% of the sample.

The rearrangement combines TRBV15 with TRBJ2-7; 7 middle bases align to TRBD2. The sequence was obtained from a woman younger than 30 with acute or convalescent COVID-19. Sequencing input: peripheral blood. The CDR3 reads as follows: CATSRSGGEEQYF. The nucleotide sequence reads TGTGCCACCAGCAGAAGTGGGGGGGAAGAGCAGTACTTC.